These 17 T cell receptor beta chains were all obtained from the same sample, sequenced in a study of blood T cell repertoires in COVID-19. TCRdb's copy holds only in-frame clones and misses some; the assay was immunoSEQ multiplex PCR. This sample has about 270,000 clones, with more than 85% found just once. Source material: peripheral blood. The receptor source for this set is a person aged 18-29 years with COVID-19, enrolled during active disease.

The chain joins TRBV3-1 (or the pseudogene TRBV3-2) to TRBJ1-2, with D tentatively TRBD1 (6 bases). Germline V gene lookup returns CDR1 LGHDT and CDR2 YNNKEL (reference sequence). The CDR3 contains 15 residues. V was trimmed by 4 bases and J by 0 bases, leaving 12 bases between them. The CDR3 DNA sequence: TGTGCCAGCAGCCCGCCCAGGGGACCTAACTATGGCTACACCTTC. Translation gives CASSPPRGPNYGYTF.

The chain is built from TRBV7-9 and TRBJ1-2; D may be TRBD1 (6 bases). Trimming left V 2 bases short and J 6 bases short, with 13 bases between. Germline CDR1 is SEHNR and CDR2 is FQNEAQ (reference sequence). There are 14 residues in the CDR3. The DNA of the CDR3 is TGTGCCAGCAGCTTAAGTCCAGGGGACAATGGCTACACCTTC. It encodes CASSLSPGDNGYTF.

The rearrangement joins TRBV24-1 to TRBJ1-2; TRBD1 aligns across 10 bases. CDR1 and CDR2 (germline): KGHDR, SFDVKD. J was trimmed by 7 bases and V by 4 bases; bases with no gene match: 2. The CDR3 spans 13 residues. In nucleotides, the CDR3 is TGTGCCACCAGTGACCGGACAGGGGGTGGCTACACCTTC. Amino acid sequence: CATSDRTGGGYTF.

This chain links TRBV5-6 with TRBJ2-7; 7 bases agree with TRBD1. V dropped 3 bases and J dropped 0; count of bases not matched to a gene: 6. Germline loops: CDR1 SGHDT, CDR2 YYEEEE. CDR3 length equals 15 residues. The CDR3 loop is CASSSGGPISYEQYF. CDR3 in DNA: TGTGCCAGCAGCTCAGGGGGTCCAATCTCCTACGAGCAGTACTTC.

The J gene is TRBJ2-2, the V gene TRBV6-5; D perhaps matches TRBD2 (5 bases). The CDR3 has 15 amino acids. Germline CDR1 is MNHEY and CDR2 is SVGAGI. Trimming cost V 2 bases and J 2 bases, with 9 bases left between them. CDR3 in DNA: TGTGCCAGCAGTTACAGAGCGGCCAACACCGGGGAGCTGTTTTTT. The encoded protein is CASSYRAANTGELFF.

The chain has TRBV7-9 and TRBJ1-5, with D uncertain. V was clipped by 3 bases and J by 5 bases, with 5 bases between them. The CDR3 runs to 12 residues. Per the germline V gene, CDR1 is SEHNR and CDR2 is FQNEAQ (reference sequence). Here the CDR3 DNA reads TGTGCCAGCAGCTTTCCCGATCAGCCCCAGCATTTT. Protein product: CASSFPDQPQHF.

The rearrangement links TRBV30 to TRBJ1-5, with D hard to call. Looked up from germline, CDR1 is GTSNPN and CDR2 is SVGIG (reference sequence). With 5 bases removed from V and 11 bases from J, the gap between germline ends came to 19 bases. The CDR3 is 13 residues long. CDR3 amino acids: CAWFFRVPQSQHF. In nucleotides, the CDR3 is TGTGCCTGGTTCTTCCGGGTCCCCCAATCCCAGCATTTT.

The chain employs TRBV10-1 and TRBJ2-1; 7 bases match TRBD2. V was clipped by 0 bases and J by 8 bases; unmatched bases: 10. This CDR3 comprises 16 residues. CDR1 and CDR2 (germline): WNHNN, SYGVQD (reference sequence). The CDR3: CASSESRGELGDEQFF. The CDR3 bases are TGCGCCAGCAGTGAGTCACGGGGGGAACTAGGTGATGAGCAGTTCTTC.

The CDR3, as DNA: TGTGCCAGCAGTTCCCACGCTCAGAGCACAGATACGCAGTATTTT. It encodes CASSSHAQSTDTQYF. This rearrangement joins TRBV28 to TRBJ2-3; D is undetermined. This CDR3 spans 15 amino acids. V shed 4 bases and J shed 0 bases, with 11 bases lying between them. Germline CDR1 is MDHEN and CDR2 is SYDVKM.

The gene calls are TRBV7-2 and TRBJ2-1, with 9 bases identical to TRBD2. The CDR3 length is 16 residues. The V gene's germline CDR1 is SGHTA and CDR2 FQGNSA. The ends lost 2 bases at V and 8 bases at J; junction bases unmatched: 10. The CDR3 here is CASSLPAGLALYEQFF. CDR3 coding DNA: TGTGCCAGCAGCTTACCCGCGGGACTAGCCCTCTATGAGCAGTTCTTC.

As DNA, the CDR3 is TGTGCCAGCAGCACTGGACAGATACAAGAGACCCAGTACTTC. Protein sequence: CASSTGQIQETQYF. This rearrangement joins TRBV5-4 to TRBJ2-5; possible D gene TRBD1, 6 bases. Germline CDR1 and CDR2: SGHNT and YYREEE (reference sequence). The V end was cut by 4 bases, the J end by 2 bases, with 12 bases between. This CDR3 spans 14 amino acids.

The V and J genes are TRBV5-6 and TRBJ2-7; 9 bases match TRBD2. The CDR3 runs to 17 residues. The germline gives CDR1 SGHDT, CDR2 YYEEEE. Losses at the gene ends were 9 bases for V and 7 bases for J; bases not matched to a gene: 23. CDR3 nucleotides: TGTGCCAACCGAGTGGGCGGGAGGGCCAAGTCCAACGGGGAGCAGTACTTC. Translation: CANRVGGRAKSNGEQYF.

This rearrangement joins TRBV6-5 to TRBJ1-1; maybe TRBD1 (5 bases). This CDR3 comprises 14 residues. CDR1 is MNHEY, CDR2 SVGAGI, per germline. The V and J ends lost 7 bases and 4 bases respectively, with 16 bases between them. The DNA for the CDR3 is TGTGCCAGCAATCAATTAAGCGGGACCACTGAAGCTTTCTTT. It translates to CASNQLSGTTEAFF.

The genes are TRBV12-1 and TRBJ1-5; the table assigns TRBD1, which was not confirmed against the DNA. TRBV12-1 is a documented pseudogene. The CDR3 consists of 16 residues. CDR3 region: CASSFSRDMGNQPQHF. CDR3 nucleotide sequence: TGTGCCAGCAGCTTTTCCCGGGACATGGGCAATCAGCCCCAGCATTTT.

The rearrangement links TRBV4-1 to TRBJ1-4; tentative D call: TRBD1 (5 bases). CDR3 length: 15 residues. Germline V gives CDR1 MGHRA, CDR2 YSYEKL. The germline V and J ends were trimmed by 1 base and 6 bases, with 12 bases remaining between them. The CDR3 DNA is TGCGCCAGCAGCCAAGCACCCACAGGAGATGAAAAACTGTTTTTT. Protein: CASSQAPTGDEKLFF.

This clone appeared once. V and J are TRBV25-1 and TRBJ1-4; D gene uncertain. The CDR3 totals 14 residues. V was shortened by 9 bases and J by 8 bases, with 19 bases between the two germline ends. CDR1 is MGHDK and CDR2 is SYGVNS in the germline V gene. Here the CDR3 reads CASTHTAGGEKLFF. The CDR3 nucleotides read TGTGCCAGTACACATACGGCCGGCGGGGAAAAACTGTTTTTT.

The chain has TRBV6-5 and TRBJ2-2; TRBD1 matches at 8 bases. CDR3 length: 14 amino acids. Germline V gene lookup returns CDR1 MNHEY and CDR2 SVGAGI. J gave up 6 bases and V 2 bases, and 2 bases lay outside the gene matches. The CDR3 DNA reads TGTGCCAGCAGTTACCTACAGGGGGCCGGGGAGCTGTTTTTT. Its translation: CASSYLQGAGELFF.